The sample holds a few counts of the clone carrying this T cell receptor beta chain. The sample belongs to a study of T-cell memory formation after mild COVID-19. Study at large: Clusters of TCRs were largely donor specific.

The CDR3 contains 14 residues. J lost 2 bases, V lost 7 bases, and 5 bases had no gene match. Germline CDR1 reads MNHNS; CDR2 reads SASEGT. TCRdb reprocessed the 5' RACE reads with MiXCR, giving one entry per CDR3 protein. The sample includes roughly 370,000 distinct CDR3 sequences, roughly 15% of them seen just once. The chain employs TRBV6-1 and TRBJ2-5; TRBD2 aligns across 9 bases. The specimen sequenced was PBMCs or a T cell subset sorted from them (not recorded which). The TCR originated in a man between 18 and 29 years old who had mild COVID-19 (a few samples of this study predate the infection). Cell type and time point are not known. The chain's CDR3 is CASKLAGVQETQYF. DNA for the CDR3: TGTGCCAGCAAACTAGCGGGTGTACAAGAGACCCAGTACTTC.